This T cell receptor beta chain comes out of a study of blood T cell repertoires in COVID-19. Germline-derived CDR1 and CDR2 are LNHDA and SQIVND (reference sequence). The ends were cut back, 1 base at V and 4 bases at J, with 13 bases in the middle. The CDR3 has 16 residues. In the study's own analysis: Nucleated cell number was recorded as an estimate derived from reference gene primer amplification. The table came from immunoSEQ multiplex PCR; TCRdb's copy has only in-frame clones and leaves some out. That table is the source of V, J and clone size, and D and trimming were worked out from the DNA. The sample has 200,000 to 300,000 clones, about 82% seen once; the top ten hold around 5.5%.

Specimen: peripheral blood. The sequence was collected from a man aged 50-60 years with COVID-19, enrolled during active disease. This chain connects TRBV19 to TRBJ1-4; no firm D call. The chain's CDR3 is CASSIVGGRLNEKLFF. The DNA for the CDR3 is TGTGCCAGTAGTATAGTCGGAGGACGTCTTAATGAAAAACTGTTTTTT.